The 14 T cell receptor beta chains below come from one sample, sequenced in a study of read filtering for tumor transcriptome and immune sequencing (TCRdb year 2020). The data were produced on an Illumina HiSeq 4000. The Immunoverse kit was used to build TCR libraries from around 400 ng RNA, with molecular barcoded adaptors covering alpha/delta and beta/gamma chains. The raw public reads went through TCRdb reprocessing: fastp at Q25, MiXCR clone calling, in-frame beta chains kept. Identical CDR3 proteins give one entry, which carries the most common genes and DNA. The sample profile shows 15,000 to 20,000 distinct CDR3 sequences; 22% of them were found once. Together, the top ten hold nearly 25% of the sample. Sequencing was carried out using a population of CD138-negative cells sorted from bone marrow. In the paper's terms, the cell subset or site label means: bone marrow mononuclear cells depleted of CD138+ plasma/myeloma cells by negative magnetic selection. Receptor source: a donor aged 40 or over with multiple myeloma.

In its sample, this clonotype was seen many times. The gene calls are TRBV2 and TRBJ2-2; 9 nucleotides match TRBD2. CDR1 is SNHLY and CDR2 is FYNNEI in the germline V gene. The CDR3 sequence is 13 residues long. V dropped 9 bases and J dropped 7; count of bases not matched to a gene: 6. CDR3 DNA: TGTGCCAGTAGCGGGAGAGAGGGCGGGGAGCTGTTTTTT. Its protein is CASSGREGGELFF.

In its sample, this clonotype was seen many times. The rearrangement uses TRBV28 and TRBJ2-3; D unclear. The V gene's germline CDR1 is MDHEN and CDR2 SYDVKM. Trimming removed 6 bases at V and 5 bases at J, with 12 bases between. CDR3 length: 13 amino acids. The CDR3 nucleotides read TGTGCCAGCAGGGAGTTGGGCAAAGATACGCAGTATTTT. Translating gives CASRELGKDTQYF.

This clonotype was recorded many times. The rearrangement links TRBV4-3 to TRBJ1-6, with a possible D match to TRBD1 (5 bases). Trimming stripped 5 bases from V and 3 bases from J, with 14 bases between. Per germline, CDR1 LGHNA and CDR2 YSLEER. This CDR3 contains 16 residues. This CDR3 is CASSEGDSLYNSPLHF. CDR3 nucleotide sequence: TGCGCCAGCAGCGAAGGGGATAGTCTCTATAATTCACCCCTCCACTTT.

This clonotype is medium-sized (0.01 to 0.1%) in the sample. The J gene is TRBJ2-7, the V gene TRBV7-2; 7 bases align to TRBD1. Germline lookup yields CDR1 SGHTA and CDR2 FQGNSA. Trimming at V came to 3 bases and at J to 5 bases, leaving 1 base not matched to a gene. This CDR3 has 12 amino acids. The CDR3 here is CASSFTGDEQYF. DNA for the CDR3: TGTGCCAGCAGCTTCACAGGGGACGAGCAGTACTTC.

In its sample, this clonotype was seen once. This chain connects TRBV14 to TRBJ2-5; TRBD1 might be the D (5 bases). Germline V gene data show CDR1 as SGHDN and CDR2 as FVKESK. The CDR3 contains 13 residues. V lost 4 bases to trimming and J lost 7 bases, with 13 bases between them. CDR3: CASSLTGARTQYF. The DNA of the CDR3 is TGTGCCAGCAGCCTTACAGGAGCTCGGACCCAGTACTTC.

The chain uses TRBV20-1 and TRBJ2-3, with D perhaps given as TRBD1 or TRBD2 (5 bases each). CDR3 length: 18 residues. V lost 4 bases and J 1 base, leaving 24 bases between the germline ends. Per germline, CDR1 DFQATT and CDR2 SNEGSKA (reference sequence). CDR3 sequence reads: CSATQMTPGRGGTDTQYF. CDR3 sequence (DNA): TGCAGTGCTACTCAAATGACCCCGGGAAGGGGAGGCACAGATACGCAGTATTTT.

This clonotype was recorded at least ten times. The chain carries TRBV7-2 and TRBJ2-3; D uncertain. Germline CDR1 is SGHTA and CDR2 is FQGNSA. V was cut by 4 bases and J by 2 bases, with 10 bases left in between. This CDR3 is built from 14 residues. The CDR3 loop reads CASSSVAVTDTQYF. As DNA, the CDR3 is TGTGCCAGCAGCTCCGTGGCGGTCACAGATACGCAGTATTTT.

This clonotype was detected many times. The chain employs TRBV30 and TRBJ2-1; the D gene could be TRBD1 or TRBD2 (6 bases each). The ends were cut back, 5 bases at V and 7 bases at J, with 15 bases in the middle. Germline lookup yields CDR1 GTSNPN and CDR2 SVGIG (reference sequence). The CDR3 is made up of 13 amino acids. The CDR3 DNA is TGTGCCTGGGGCCTGGGGGGCTGGAATGAGCAGTTCTTC. The encoded protein is CAWGLGGWNEQFF.

This clonotype is medium-sized (0.01 to 0.1%). This sequence joins TRBV20-1 and TRBJ2-5; D unclear. The CDR3 has 14 residues. CDR1 DFQATT and CDR2 SNEGSKA come from the germline V gene (reference sequence). The V gene lost 4 bases and the J gene lost 3 bases, with 15 bases spanning the gap. The CDR3 region is CSANVDGREETQYF. The DNA for the CDR3 is TGCAGTGCTAACGTGGACGGTAGAGAAGAGACCCAGTACTTC.

This clonotype was recorded many times. The chain is built from TRBV5-1 and TRBJ2-1, with D possibly being TRBD1 (5 bases). Germline V gene data show CDR1 as SGHRS and CDR2 as YFSETQ. V shed 0 bases and J shed 7 bases, with 11 bases lying between them. CDR3 size: 14 residues. The DNA for the CDR3 is TGCGCCAGCAGCTTGGAGCCGGACACTAATGAGCAGTTCTTC. Encoded protein: CASSLEPDTNEQFF.

This clonotype has just a few counts. The CDR3: CSVGGGAPNQPQHF. The CDR3 bases are TGCAGCGTGGGGGGGGGGGCGCCCAATCAGCCCCAGCATTTT. The chain links TRBV29-1 to TRBJ1-5; D might be TRBD1 (6 bases). This CDR3 spans 14 amino acids. Germline V CDR1 and CDR2: SQVTM, ANQGSEA. The V end was cut by 6 bases, the J end by 3 bases, with 15 bases between. The whole variable domain, filled in from reference TRBV29-1 and TRBJ1-5, reads SAVISQKPSRDICQRGTSLTIQCQVDSQVTMMFWYRQQPGQSLTLIATANQGSEATYESGFVIDKFPISRPNLTFSTLTVSNMSPEDSSIYLCSVGGGAPNQPQHFGDGTRLSIL.

This clonotype counts as medium-sized. V and J are TRBV5-4 and TRBJ2-2; maybe TRBD1 (5 bases). Germline lookup yields CDR1 SGHNT and CDR2 YYREEE (reference sequence). Trimming removed 4 bases from V and 2 bases from J, with 12 bases in between. The CDR3 covers 15 residues. CDR3 coding DNA: TGTGCCAGCAGCCACGTCGACAGAAACACCGGGGAGCTGTTTTTT. It is translated as CASSHVDRNTGELFF.

The rearrangement joins TRBV19 to TRBJ2-4; 14 positions agree with TRBD2. V lost 7 bases to trimming and J lost 4 bases; unmatched junction nucleotides: 12. The CDR3 consists of 18 residues. Germline lookup yields CDR1 LNHDA and CDR2 SQIVND (reference sequence). As DNA, the CDR3 is TGTGCCAGTACCCCAGGGACTAGCGGGAGCGTGGCAAAAAACATTCAGTACTTC. Translated: CASTPGTSGSVAKNIQYF. Full variable domain (missing parts from reference TRBV19 and TRBJ2-4): DGGITQSPKYLFRKEGQNVTLSCEQNLNHDAMYWYRQDPGQGLRLIYYSQIVNDFQKGDIAEGYSVSREKKESFPLTVTSAQKNPTAFYLCASTPGTSGSVAKNIQYFGAGTRLSVL.

A remark on this clonotype: This may stem from a read error, because a much larger clone lies one nucleotide away. This chain joins TRBV29-1 and TRBJ2-1; TRBD2 aligns across 7 bases. V was clipped by 7 bases and J by 4 bases; unmatched bases: 7. From germline, CDR1 is SQVTM and CDR2 ANQGSEA. The CDR3 runs 13 residues. The CDR3 spells CSARDYPYNEQFF. As DNA, the CDR3 is TGCAGCGCCCGGGACTACCCTTACAATGAGCAGTTCTTC.